This T cell receptor beta chain was captured by sequencing in a study of blood T cell repertoires in COVID-19 (dated by TCRdb to the early 2020s). For context, the study as a whole: Collaborator samples came from the United States, Italy and Spain and covered acute and convalescent phases of COVID-19. The material from the prospective study consisted of cDNA or gDNA derived from T cells, B-cell-depleted T cells, or PBMCs. Subjects who had been exposed to COVID-19, were actively infected with it, or had recovered from it provided the deeply sampled blood TCRbeta repertoires that made up the dataset. A freely available public database, intended as a resource for researchers studying the immune response to SARS-CoV-2, is where the repertoires were released. Samples were obtained from the ongoing ImmuneRACE study (first 160 participants) and from 1,254 subjects provided by 6 global collaborators. The sample metadata nearly always contained a de-identified subject ID, COVID-19 status, age in years and sex. Where available, HLA class I and class II types were taken from metadata supplied by the sample provider and were not determined by assay-based typing. General findings and caveats noted by the study authors: Clinical and demographic metadata were provided uncurated, with the amount varying by source and participant.

Taken from cysteine to phenylalanine, the CDR3 has 15 residues. Only CDR3 DNA is held: 45 bases, read in frame from base 1. V loses 4 bases at its end and J loses 0 bases; junction bases beyond the gene matches: 3. From the germline V gene, CDR1 is SGHRS and CDR2 is YFSETQ. Comments on this clone: It has no known antigen specificity. Base quality data are lacking; no much larger clone is found one base away.

The immunoSEQ Assay, a bias-controlled multiplex PCR, was used to amplify TCRbeta CDR3 regions from genomic DNA. Per the original workflow: The number of nucleated cells in each sample was estimated from the amplification of reference gene primers within the assay. To quantify the absolute abundance of each unique TCRbeta CDR3 rearrangement, sequence reads were collapsed and filtered. Productive Simpson clonality was computed per sample as the square root of Simpson's diversity index over productive rearrangements. The table was pulled from immuneACCESS by TCRdb, which kept in-frame rearrangements only. Such tables lose some clones; where checked, under half of the loss comes from unresolved V genes, and the rest has no known cause. V and J calls plus clone size are reproduced from that table; the DNA served to infer D and trimming. The sample data list roughly 80,000 clones, and over 80% of these were observed just once. Jointly, the top ten make up approximately 5.8% of the sample.

Collaborating institutions collected whole blood in K2EDTA tubes following their own protocols. For TCRbeta analysis, collaborator samples were shipped as frozen whole blood, as isolated PBMCs, or as DNA extracted from either sample type. The rearranged segments are TRBV5-1 and TRBJ1-4, with 7 central nucleotides matching TRBD1. This clonotype was obtained from a man in his 60s with active or convalescent COVID-19. The specimen was peripheral blood. The DNA sequence follows: TGCGCCAGCAGCCCGGGGACAGCAACTAATGAAAAACTGTTTTTT. This codes for CASSPGTATNEKLFF.